The 18 T cell receptor beta chains in this list originate from one sample, sequenced in a study of blood T cell repertoires in COVID-19. The table came from immunoSEQ multiplex PCR; TCRdb's copy has only in-frame clones and leaves some out. The sample carries roughly 300,000 clones, approximately 91% recorded once. The sample consisted of PBMCs or T cells enriched from blood (not recorded which). Receptors originate from a woman aged 40 to 50 with acute COVID-19.

V and J are TRBV19 and TRBJ2-5; 9 nucleotides match TRBD1. V was clipped by 4 bases and J by 6 bases; unmatched bases: 6. The CDR3 extends over 14 amino acids. Germline CDR1 LNHDA, CDR2 SQIVND (reference sequence). DNA for the CDR3: TGTGCCAGTAGTACCCAACAGGGGGCCAAGACCCAGTACTTC. Its translation is CASSTQQGAKTQYF. Filled out from reference TRBV19 and TRBJ2-5, the complete variable domain reads DGGITQSPKYLFRKEGQNVTLSCEQNLNHDAMYWYRQDPGQGLRLIYYSQIVNDFQKGDIAEGYSVSREKKESFPLTVTSAQKNPTAFYLCASSTQQGAKTQYFGPGTRLLVL.

V gene TRBV9 combines with J gene TRBJ2-1; 9 bases fit TRBD2. Germline V gene lookup returns CDR1 SGDLS and CDR2 YYNGEE. The V segment lost 4 bases and the J segment 8 bases; nucleotides outside the gene matches: 16. The CDR3 runs to 17 residues. The CDR3 region is CASSPTGGASGKHEQFF. The CDR3 DNA follows: TGTGCCAGCAGCCCGACCGGGGGGGCTAGCGGGAAGCATGAGCAGTTCTTC.

J is TRBJ2-7 and V is TRBV6-5, with 11 bases that match TRBD1. Trimming at V came to 6 bases and at J to 3 bases, leaving 4 bases not matched to a gene. CDR1 is MNHEY, CDR2 SVGAGI, per germline. The CDR3 sequence is 14 residues long. Here the CDR3 DNA reads TGTGCCAGCAGACCGGGACAGGGGGGCTACGAGCAGTACTTC. It yields the protein CASRPGQGGYEQYF.

This sequence joins TRBV30 and TRBJ1-2, with D unclear. V dropped 2 bases and J dropped 8 bases, with 12 bases sitting between them. CDR1 and CDR2 from the germline V gene are GTSNPN and SVGIG (reference sequence). The CDR3 loop spans 12 amino acids. This chain's CDR3 is CAWSRDTRGYTF. The CDR3 DNA is TGTGCCTGGAGTCGAGATACCCGGGGCTACACCTTC.

This chain links TRBV6-6 with TRBJ2-1; 7 bases are a match to TRBD2. This CDR3 spans 16 amino acids. Per the germline V gene, CDR1 is MNHNY and CDR2 is SVGAGI (reference sequence). V dropped 4 bases and J dropped 0; count of bases not matched to a gene: 6. The CDR3 bases are TGTGCCAGCAGTTCGCCCGGGGGGAGCTCCTACAATGAGCAGTTCTTC. Protein sequence: CASSSPGGSSYNEQFF.

The gene calls are TRBV2 and TRBJ2-5, with D possibly being TRBD2 (5 bases). Trimming removed 7 bases at V and 0 bases at J, with 15 bases between. Germline V gene sequence: CDR1 SNHLY, CDR2 FYNNEI. The CDR3 contains 15 residues. CDR3 sequence: CASKRIANDQETQYF. The CDR3, as DNA: TGTGCCAGCAAACGGATAGCGAATGACCAAGAGACCCAGTACTTC.

This chain joins TRBV18 and TRBJ1-1; 9 positions agree with TRBD1. The J segment lost 4 bases and the V segment lost 3 bases, leaving 3 bases of the junction unmatched. The V gene's germline CDR1 is KGHSH and CDR2 LQKENI. This CDR3 has 14 amino acids. CDR3 loop: CASSPKQGATEAFF. CDR3 nucleotide sequence: TGTGCCAGCTCACCTAAACAGGGGGCCACTGAAGCTTTCTTT.

This rearrangement joins TRBV6-5 to TRBJ2-5, with D perhaps matching TRBD2 (5 bases). The CDR3 length is 13 residues. Germline V gene data show CDR1 as MNHEY and CDR2 as SVGAGI. Trimming stripped 8 bases from V and 4 bases from J, with 14 bases between. This chain's CDR3 is CASGRGLRETQYF. The CDR3 nucleotides are TGTGCCAGCGGCCGAGGGCTTCGAGAGACCCAGTACTTC.

The chain links TRBV3-1 (or the pseudogene TRBV3-2) to TRBJ2-1; 9 bases align to TRBD2. V shed 0 bases and J 8 bases; nucleotides not matched to a gene: 8. There are 16 residues in the CDR3. Germline CDR1 reads LGHDT; CDR2 reads YNNKEL (reference sequence). This CDR3 is CASSQELGGRGDEQFF. Here the CDR3 DNA reads TGTGCCAGCAGCCAAGAATTGGGCGGGAGGGGGGATGAGCAGTTCTTC.

The V call is TRBV27, the J call TRBJ1-6; no clear D. CDR1 is MNHEY and CDR2 is SMNVEV in the germline V gene (reference sequence). The CDR3 sequence is 16 residues long. V lost 0 bases to trimming and J lost 9 bases, with 15 bases between them. The CDR3 sequence: CASSLSSASGGSPLHF. CDR3 sequence (DNA): TGTGCCAGCAGTTTATCCTCCGCATCCGGAGGTTCACCCCTCCACTTT.

CDR3 loop: CASSPKGLAGGRDTQYF. The DNA for the CDR3 is TGTGCCAGCAGCCCGAAGGGCCTAGCGGGAGGGAGAGATACGCAGTATTTT. V gene TRBV7-9 combines with J gene TRBJ2-3; 12 bases map to TRBD2. Germline trimming cut 5 bases from V and 5 bases from J; bases unmatched to any gene: 11. In germline, CDR1 is SEHNR, CDR2 FQNEAQ (reference sequence). There are 17 residues in the CDR3.

The chain has TRBV19 and TRBJ2-1; 9 bases fit TRBD2. CDR1 is LNHDA, CDR2 SQIVND, per germline (reference sequence). Trimming removed 3 bases from V and 0 bases from J; junction bases left unmatched: 12. This CDR3 contains 19 residues. The chain's CDR3 is CASSMTGLAIVGSYNEQFF. For the CDR3, the DNA is TGTGCCAGTAGTATGACGGGACTAGCAATTGTGGGCTCCTACAATGAGCAGTTCTTC.

The V call is TRBV19, the J call TRBJ2-1; D unclear. Per germline, CDR1 LNHDA and CDR2 SQIVND (reference sequence). Trimming took off 2 bases at V and 0 bases at J, with 5 bases between the two ends. The CDR3 is 14 amino acids. This chain's CDR3 is CASSIFSSYNEQFF. The DNA of the CDR3 is TGTGCCAGTAGTATATTTAGCTCCTACAATGAGCAGTTCTTC. The full variable domain, rest sourced from reference TRBV19 and TRBJ2-1, is DGGITQSPKYLFRKEGQNVTLSCEQNLNHDAMYWYRQDPGQGLRLIYYSQIVNDFQKGDIAEGYSVSREKKESFPLTVTSAQKNPTAFYLCASSIFSSYNEQFFGPGTRLTVL.

The chain is built from TRBV30 and TRBJ1-6; unclear D gene. This CDR3 has 14 residues. V dropped 2 bases and J dropped 0 bases, with 5 bases sitting between them. The germline V gene has CDR1 GTSNPN and CDR2 SVGIG (reference sequence). CDR3 sequence (DNA): TGTGCCTGGAGTCGGAGCTCCTATAATTCACCCCTCCACTTT. Its translation: CAWSRSSYNSPLHF.

This rearrangement joins TRBV19 to TRBJ2-6; perhaps TRBD1 as D (5 bases). CDR1 is LNHDA and CDR2 is SQIVND in the germline V gene (reference sequence). Deletions cut 4 bases from V and 0 bases from J, with 13 bases between. This CDR3 contains 17 residues. The CDR3: CASSTRTLSSGANVLTF. The CDR3 coding sequence is TGTGCCAGTAGTACGCGGACACTTAGCTCTGGGGCCAACGTCCTGACTTTC. The full variable domain, with the rest looked up from reference TRBV19 and TRBJ2-6, is DGGITQSPKYLFRKEGQNVTLSCEQNLNHDAMYWYRQDPGQGLRLIYYSQIVNDFQKGDIAEGYSVSREKKESFPLTVTSAQKNPTAFYLCASSTRTLSSGANVLTFGAGSRLTVL.

V and J are TRBV2 and TRBJ1-6, with TRBD1 matching over 8 bases. Trimming cost V 8 bases and J 6 bases; bases outside gene matches: 6. Germline assignment: CDR1 SNHLY and CDR2 FYNNEI. The CDR3 covers 14 residues. The CDR3 protein is CASLPDRANSPLHF. The CDR3, as DNA: TGTGCCAGCCTGCCGGACAGGGCTAATTCACCCCTCCACTTT.

V gene TRBV19 combines with J gene TRBJ2-2; 12 nucleotides align to TRBD1. In germline, CDR1 is LNHDA, CDR2 SQIVND (reference sequence). Trimming at V came to 3 bases and at J to 7 bases, leaving 12 bases not matched to a gene. There are 18 residues in the CDR3. This chain's CDR3 is CASSIHARDRGRGGELFF. Here the CDR3 DNA reads TGTGCCAGTAGTATCCACGCCCGGGACAGGGGGCGCGGCGGGGAGCTGTTTTTT.

The chain has TRBV6-1 and TRBJ2-7, with TRBD2 matching over 8 bases. The germline V gene has CDR1 MNHNS and CDR2 SASEGT. This CDR3 contains 18 residues. J was trimmed by 3 bases and V by 4 bases; bases with no gene match: 17. In DNA form, the CDR3 reads TGTGCCAGCAGTGCGGTAGCGGGATTAAGGTGGCGGCGCTACGAGCAGTACTTC. This gives the protein CASSAVAGLRWRRYEQYF.